This passage covers 32 T cell receptor beta chains from one sample sequenced in a study of cytomegalovirus exposure and HLA in healthy donors. Use of 60 Vbeta and 13 Jbeta primers characterized the PCR. The protocol was immunoSEQ multiplex PCR, while the TCRdb copy is restricted to in-frame clones and leaves out a portion. The sample consists of 100,000 to 150,000 clones, 75% to 85% of them appearing once. The sequencing input was PBMCs. Source of these receptors: a woman aged 50 to 60 in good health and CMV-seropositive.

The chain has TRBV6-5 and TRBJ2-7; no firm D call. The CDR3 length is 15 residues. Per germline, CDR1 MNHEY and CDR2 SVGAGI. The ends were cut back, 6 bases at V and 2 bases at J, with 17 bases in the middle. The CDR3 region is CASRPARVQPYEQYF. The CDR3 nucleotides read TGTGCCAGCAGACCCGCCCGGGTCCAGCCCTACGAGCAGTACTTC.

The V and J genes are TRBV7-2 and TRBJ2-5; TRBD2 matches 13 bases. The CDR3 covers 15 residues. CDR1 is SGHTA, CDR2 FQGNSA, per germline. The V gene end was trimmed by 5 bases and the J gene end by 5 bases; junction bases not matched to a gene: 5. In DNA form, the CDR3 reads TGTGCCAGCAGCAACCAACTAGCGGGGGGGGAGACCCAGTACTTC. Its protein is CASSNQLAGGETQYF.

This chain connects TRBV2 to TRBJ2-1; possibly TRBD1 for D (6 bases). With 4 bases removed from V and 4 bases from J, the gap between germline ends came to 8 bases. The CDR3 totals 13 residues. In germline, CDR1 is SNHLY, CDR2 FYNNEI. In DNA, the CDR3 is TGTGCCAGCAGTGTTGGACAGTACAATGAGCAGTTCTTC. Its translation: CASSVGQYNEQFF.

This chain links TRBV5-1 with TRBJ2-1; 7 bases line up with TRBD2. The CDR3 covers 17 residues. CDR1 is SGHRS, CDR2 YFSETQ, per germline. V trimming: 4 bases; J trimming: 3 bases; junction bases outside the gene matches: 13. The CDR3 region is CASSPWGREEDYNEQFF. The CDR3 nucleotides read TGCGCCAGCAGCCCCTGGGGGAGGGAGGAGGACTACAATGAGCAGTTCTTC.

The chain combines TRBV29-1 with TRBJ2-5, with no clear D. With 2 bases removed from V and 0 bases from J, the gap between germline ends came to 10 bases. The CDR3 runs to 14 residues. Germline assignment: CDR1 SQVTM and CDR2 ANQGSEA. The CDR3 nucleotides are TGCAGCGTTGAAAGTCAGGCGTACCAAGAGACCCAGTACTTC. Translating gives CSVESQAYQETQYF.

This clone appeared a single time. The V gene is TRBV2, the J gene TRBJ1-2; maybe TRBD1 (5 bases). The germline V gene encodes CDR1 SNHLY and CDR2 FYNNEI. Trimming pared 3 bases from V and 0 bases from J, leaving 23 bases between. The CDR3 sequence is 19 residues long. In DNA form, the CDR3 reads TGTGCCAGCAGTGATCTCTTCCGGTCCCAGGCGGGGGCTAACTATGGCTACACCTTC. Its translation: CASSDLFRSQAGANYGYTF. Complete variable domain (other parts from reference TRBV2 and TRBJ1-2): EPEVTQTPSHQVTQMGQEVILRCVPISNHLYFYWYRQILGQKVEFLVSFYNNEISEKSEIFDDQFSVERPDGSNFTLKIRSTKLEDSAMYFCASSDLFRSQAGANYGYTFGSGTRLTVV.

This CDR3 reads CAWAGQGLAPLHF. The CDR3 region has the DNA TGTGCCTGGGCGGGACAGGGGTTGGCACCCCTCCACTTT. This chain joins TRBV30 and TRBJ1-6; 10 bases align to TRBD1. Per germline, CDR1 GTSNPN and CDR2 SVGIG (reference sequence). The CDR3 runs to 13 residues. With 5 bases clipped from V and 11 bases from J, the junction kept 6 bases outside the gene matches.

This clone was picked up a small number of times. The V and J genes are TRBV9 and TRBJ2-3, with TRBD2 matching 12 bases. V lost 0 bases and J lost 7; bases outside the gene matches: 12. The CDR3 runs 18 residues. Looked up from germline, CDR1 is SGDLS and CDR2 is YYNGEE. Here the CDR3 reads CASSVDPSGRAGRNTQYF. CDR3 nucleotides: TGTGCCAGCAGCGTAGATCCTAGCGGGAGGGCCGGAAGGAATACGCAGTATTTT.

V usage is TRBV4-3 and J usage is TRBJ2-1; 7 bases fit TRBD2. Germline values: CDR1 LGHNA, CDR2 YSLEER. The CDR3 is 15 residues long. Trimming removed 0 bases from V and 3 bases from J; junction bases left unmatched: 2. CDR3 loop: CASSQERDYYNEQFF. The DNA for the CDR3 is TGCGCCAGCAGCCAAGAGAGGGACTACTACAATGAGCAGTTCTTC.

The table lists this clone with a count of one. This chain links TRBV18 with TRBJ2-7, with TRBD1 matching 9 bases. The germline V gene has CDR1 KGHSH and CDR2 LQKENI. The CDR3 is 14 residues long. V was clipped by 3 bases and J by 4 bases; unmatched bases: 4. The CDR3 nucleotides are TGTGCCAGCTCACCGCAAGGACAGGGGTACGAGCAGTACTTC. This sequence encodes CASSPQGQGYEQYF.

The chain employs TRBV2 and TRBJ2-7; 10 bases map to TRBD2. The trim removed 2 bases at V and 2 bases at J, leaving 9 bases unmatched. Germline V lookup: CDR1 SNHLY, CDR2 FYNNEI. The CDR3 consists of 17 residues. Here the CDR3 reads CASSEFGLAGVAYEQYF. In nucleotides, the CDR3 is TGTGCCAGCAGTGAATTCGGTCTAGCGGGGGTGGCCTACGAGCAGTACTTC.

The chain carries TRBV2 and TRBJ2-1, with 11 bases aligning to TRBD1. Germline-derived CDR1 and CDR2 are SNHLY and FYNNEI. Trimming removed 7 bases from V and 7 bases from J; junction bases left unmatched: 6. The CDR3 spans 14 residues. CDR3 DNA: TGTGCCAGCACCGGACAGGGGGCGATGAATGAGCAGTTCTTC. Protein: CASTGQGAMNEQFF.

The CDR3 sequence: CASSGLVNTEAFF. CDR3 nucleotide sequence: TGTGCCAGCAGTGGACTTGTGAACACTGAAGCTTTCTTT. The rearrangement joins TRBV27 to TRBJ1-1; unclear D gene. The length of the CDR3 is 13 residues. V was clipped by 5 bases and J by 0 bases, with 7 bases between them. CDR1 is MNHEY, CDR2 SMNVEV, per germline (reference sequence).

The CDR3 here is CASSYTVRDCEAFF. The CDR3 region has the DNA TGTGCCAGCAGTTACACCGTACGGGATTGTGAAGCTTTCTTT. The chain employs TRBV6-5 and TRBJ1-1, with D hard to call. The germline V gene has CDR1 MNHEY and CDR2 SVGAGI. The CDR3 is 14 amino acids. V was shortened by 2 bases and J by 7 bases, with 14 bases between the two germline ends.

This clone was counted a single time. The chain uses TRBV7-2 and TRBJ2-5, with D hard to call. The CDR3 is 11 amino acids. V lost 5 bases, J lost 8 bases, and 9 bases lay in between. Germline CDR1 SGHTA, CDR2 FQGNSA. The CDR3 spells CASSPGATQYF. CDR3 in DNA: TGTGCCAGCAGCCCCGGAGCAACCCAGTACTTC.

This chain joins TRBV5-4 and TRBJ1-2; 9 bases match TRBD1. CDR1 and CDR2 from the germline V gene are SGHNT and YYREEE (reference sequence). With V trimmed by 1 base and J by 3 bases, 4 bases remained unmatched. This CDR3 region has 15 residues. CDR3 DNA: TGTGCCAGCAGCTTGACCGGGACAGGGTACTATGGCTACACCTTC. It codes for CASSLTGTGYYGYTF.

The chain has TRBV29-1 and TRBJ2-7; D perhaps matches TRBD2 (7 bases). Trimming pared 4 bases from V and 7 bases from J, leaving 23 bases between. Germline assignment: CDR1 SQVTM and CDR2 ANQGSEA. The CDR3 spans 15 residues. For the CDR3, the DNA is TGCAGCGTTGTTCGATTTGCGGGGGCTGGGGGGGAGCAGTACTTC. Translated, it gives CSVVRFAGAGGEQYF.

Here the CDR3 DNA reads TGTGCCAGCAGGACGGTCCAGGGCAGTTCACCCCTCCACTTT. As protein: CASRTVQGSSPLHF. The gene calls are TRBV28 and TRBJ1-6, with a weak D call TRBD1 (5 bases). The CDR3 spans 14 residues. Trimming took off 6 bases at V and 9 bases at J, with 15 bases between the two ends. Germline V gene lookup returns CDR1 MDHEN and CDR2 SYDVKM.

This clone was recorded once. This chain connects TRBV19 to TRBJ2-3, with 12 bases that match TRBD1. The CDR3 contains 14 residues. In germline, CDR1 is LNHDA, CDR2 SQIVND (reference sequence). J was trimmed by 6 bases and V by 9 bases; bases with no gene match: 7. The DNA of the CDR3 is TGTGCCAGCTCCGGGACAGGGGGCTTGGATACGCAGTATTTT. This codes for CASSGTGGLDTQYF.

The chain employs TRBV5-4 and TRBJ1-1; TRBD1 might be the D (6 bases). This CDR3 is 16 amino acids long. Germline CDR1 is SGHNT and CDR2 is YYREEE (reference sequence). V lost 4 bases and J 1 base, leaving 17 bases between the germline ends. CDR3 in amino acids: CASSHDRGAGNTEAFF. The CDR3 DNA reads TGTGCCAGCAGCCATGACCGGGGGGCGGGGAACACTGAAGCTTTCTTT.

This clone occurred once. At one boundary the junction diverges from the germline segment, which might be a read error. The chain carries TRBV7-7 and TRBJ2-5, with TRBD2 matching over 9 bases. Germline V gene sequence: CDR1 SSHAT, CDR2 FNYEAQ (reference sequence). The CDR3 loop spans 16 amino acids. The CDR3 coding sequence is TGTGCTAGCAGCCGAGGAGCGGGGGGTCAACAAGAGACCCAGTACTTC. Protein sequence: CASSRGAGGQQETQYF.

CDR3 sequence reads: CASSPPWGREDYEQYF. The CDR3 DNA follows: TGTGCCAGCAGCCCCCCTTGGGGCAGGGAGGACTACGAGCAGTACTTC. V and J are TRBV5-6 and TRBJ2-5, with D possibly being TRBD2 (6 bases). The J call may be wrong; the DNA end is better matched by TRBJ2-7. Germline loops: CDR1 SGHDT, CDR2 YYEEEE. The CDR3 has 16 residues.

The gene calls are TRBV5-6 and TRBJ1-5; no firm D call. The CDR3 runs 13 residues. Per the germline V gene, CDR1 is SGHDT and CDR2 is YYEEEE. The V gene lost 0 bases and the J gene lost 4 bases, with 5 bases spanning the gap. The CDR3 nucleotides read TGTGCCAGCAGCTTGGGGAGGAATCAGCCCCAGCATTTT. Translated: CASSLGRNQPQHF. Full variable domain (missing parts from reference TRBV5-6 and TRBJ1-5): DAGVTQSPTHLIKTRGQQVTLRCSPKSGHDTVSWYQQALGQGPQFIFQYYEEEERQRGNFPDRFSGHQFPNYSSELNVNALLLGDSALYLCASSLGRNQPQHFGDGTRLSIL.

The chain uses TRBV7-6 and TRBJ2-1; TRBD2 agrees at 8 bases. V was pared by 5 bases and J by 8 bases, with 5 bases of the junction left unmatched. Per germline, CDR1 SGHVS and CDR2 FNYEAQ. The CDR3 runs to 13 residues. In DNA, the CDR3 is TGTGCCAGCAGCCCGTCGACTAGCGATGAGCAGTTCTTC. It is translated as CASSPSTSDEQFF.

This chain joins TRBV2 and TRBJ1-5; 7 bases line up with TRBD1. There are 15 residues in the CDR3. Trimming took 7 bases from V and 0 from J; bases not matched to a gene: 6. Germline V gene lookup returns CDR1 SNHLY and CDR2 FYNNEI. DNA of the CDR3: TGTGCCAGCAAATGGGACAGATATAGCAATCAGCCCCAGCATTTT. It is translated as CASKWDRYSNQPQHF.

The V and J genes are TRBV10-3 and TRBJ2-7, with a possible D match to TRBD1 (6 bases). V lost 6 bases to trimming and J lost 0 bases, with 15 bases between them. The germline gives CDR1 ENHRY, CDR2 SYGVKD. The CDR3 consists of 15 residues. In nucleotides, the CDR3 is TGTGCCATCAGAAGTAGCGACAGGAGCTCCTACGAGCAGTACTTC. Amino acid sequence: CAIRSSDRSSYEQYF.

This chain joins TRBV5-1 and TRBJ2-3, with D maybe TRBD2 (6 bases). Trimming stripped 2 bases from V and 1 base from J, with 14 bases between. The CDR3 covers 16 residues. Germline CDR1 SGHRS, CDR2 YFSETQ. The CDR3 reads CASSFLAGSGTDTQYF. In DNA form, the CDR3 reads TGCGCCAGCAGCTTCTTGGCCGGGAGCGGCACAGATACGCAGTATTTT.

Worth noting for this clone: A junction boundary mismatches the germline segment, possibly from a read error. This sequence joins TRBV7-9 and TRBJ1-3; 8 bases map to TRBD1. Germline CDR1 and CDR2: SEHNR and FQNEAQ (reference sequence). The CDR3 totals 17 residues. CDR3 coding DNA: TGTTCCAGCAGCTTAGTGCTGGACAGGGTGGTTCGAAACACCATATATTTT. It translates to CSSSLVLDRVVRNTIYF.

This clone was counted between two and nine times. The chain employs TRBV6-1 and TRBJ2-7; the D gene is possibly TRBD2 (6 bases). V was cut by 3 bases and J by 5 bases, with 20 bases left in between. The CDR3 runs 16 residues. Germline CDR1 and CDR2: MNHNS and SASEGT. CDR3 DNA sequence: TGTGCCAGCAGTGACCTGACCGGGGGAGGTTGGGACGAGCAGTACTTC. Amino acid sequence: CASSDLTGGGWDEQYF.

The chain joins TRBV30 to TRBJ1-3, with TRBD1 matching 8 bases. V trimming: 5 bases; J trimming: 4 bases; junction bases outside the gene matches: 4. Germline V gene data show CDR1 as GTSNPN and CDR2 as SVGIG (reference sequence). The CDR3 consists of 13 residues. This CDR3 is CAWQGAWGNTIYF. DNA for the CDR3: TGTGCCTGGCAGGGGGCTTGGGGAAACACCATATATTTT.

In DNA form, the CDR3 reads TGCGCCAGCAGCGGGTTAACAGGGGCCGAGCAGTACTTC. The encoded protein is CASSGLTGAEQYF. This sequence joins TRBV5-1 and TRBJ2-7, with 7 bases that match TRBD1. From germline, CDR1 is SGHRS and CDR2 YFSETQ. This CDR3 spans 13 amino acids. The ends lost 4 bases at V and 6 bases at J; junction bases unmatched: 7.

The CDR3: CASSLGGGSYEQFF. The DNA for the CDR3 is TGCGCCAGCAGCTTGGGGGGAGGAAGCTATGAGCAGTTCTTC. The chain is built from TRBV5-1 and TRBJ2-1; TRBD2 is a possible D gene (6 bases). Looked up from germline, CDR1 is SGHRS and CDR2 is YFSETQ. The CDR3 is made up of 14 amino acids. V lost 0 bases, J lost 8 bases, and 12 bases lay in between.